In its sample, the clone carrying this T cell receptor (beta chain) was seen a few times. The entry originates in a study of T cells in Graves' hyperthyroidism and ophthalmopathy. From RNA transcripts, TCR beta CDR3 regions were amplified. Using the HTBI primer set, a first-round RT-PCR was run on the TCR CDR3. TCRdb itself ran the multiplex PCR reads through MiXCR, one entry per CDR3 protein. The table includes a few hundred thousand distinct CDR3 sequences, roughly 15% detected once. The CDR3 contains 14 residues. V lost 6 bases to trimming and J lost 1 base; unmatched junction nucleotides: 3. CDR1 and CDR2 from the germline V gene are SGHRS and YFSETQ.

This clonotype was obtained from a woman aged 25 to 39 with Graves' ophthalmopathy. The specimen was blood. The rearrangement joins TRBV5-1 to TRBJ2-4; 8 nucleotides align to TRBD2. This CDR3 reads CASTGGPAKNIQYF. As DNA, the CDR3 is TGCGCCAGCACGGGGGGGCCGGCCAAAAACATTCAGTACTTC.